The clone carrying this T cell receptor (beta chain) was seen many times. Antigen: not known. TCRdb called the reads again in MiXCR, with one record for every CDR3 protein. The table includes 750,000 to 950,000 distinct CDR3 sequences, 25% to 30% detected once. This sample is part of a study of T cell repertoires in cytomegalovirus infection. Study-level background: HLA-C-restricted CMV epitopes, recently identified, and well-studied HLA-B-restricted ones were used by the study.

Germline CDR1 LNHDA, CDR2 SQIVND (reference sequence). Trimming stripped 4 bases from V and 0 bases from J, with 16 bases between. The CDR3 has 17 amino acids. Points from the study as a whole: Adding up the frequency of public TCR beta families identified people who carried CMV plus the relevant HLA.

Sequencing used cultured CD8+ T cells from PBMCs, obtained from culture after CMV antigen stimulation. The source of this sequence is a human donor in good health (CMV status not recorded). Some clones in this sample may be carry-over from other donors' samples. The V gene is TRBV19, the J gene TRBJ1-5, with D possibly being TRBD1 (5 bases). The CDR3 region is CASSTPGRAYSNQPQHF. As DNA, the CDR3 is TGTGCCAGTAGTACCCCCGGCAGGGCGTATAGCAATCAGCCCCAGCATTTT.